This TCR beta chain derives from a study of blood T cell repertoires in COVID-19. Study as a whole: PBMCs, B-cell-depleted T cells, or T cells were the source of the cDNA or gDNA that made up the material.

TCRdb's copy holds only in-frame clones and misses some; the assay was immunoSEQ multiplex PCR. This table holds approximately 100,000 clones, approximately 85% found once. Trimming left V 5 bases short and J 0 bases short, with 15 bases between. CDR3 length equals 16 residues. Germline assignment: CDR1 LNHDA and CDR2 SQIVND (reference sequence). The J gene is TRBJ2-3, the V gene TRBV19, with D possibly matching TRBD1 (6 bases). Sequencing was carried out using peripheral blood. The sequence was collected from a human donor in a cohort sampled during active COVID-19. The CDR3 loop reads CASSPSGAFSTDTQYF. The CDR3 nucleotides are TGTGCCAGTAGTCCCTCAGGGGCTTTTAGCACAGATACGCAGTATTTT.